This T cell receptor beta chain stems from a study of OX40 agonist ivuxolimab in advanced cancers. Looking at the study overall: Two cutaneous melanoma patients and one hepatocellular carcinoma patient, three in all, had partial responses. Findings and caveats of the study: Expanded clones tended on average to be more numerous among CD8+ T cells than CD4+. Determination of antigen specificity was not performed for the expanded peripheral T cells. Among the lowest peripheral clonal expansion occurred in 0.1-3.0 mg/kg partial responders.

Germline lookup yields CDR1 SGHKS and CDR2 YYEKEE (reference sequence). V gave up 2 bases and J gave up 4 bases, with 10 bases separating them. The CDR3 contains 14 residues. Repertoires were generated with immunoSEQ multiplex PCR, while TCRdb's copy carries only in-frame clones and drops some. The sample yields over 30,000 clones, roughly nine tenths seen once. Concerning this clone itself: The antigen remains unidentified.

The TCR comes from an adult with an advanced solid tumor such as melanoma, head and neck, liver or kidney cancer. The chain joins TRBV5-5 to TRBJ1-5; weak D call: TRBD1 (6 bases). The sample in question was CD4+ or CD8+ T cells sorted from blood, obtained in a trial of the OX40 agonist ivuxolimab. CDR3 nucleotide sequence: TGTGCCAGCAGCTTCCATGGACAGAATCAGCCCCAGCATTTT. As protein: CASSFHGQNQPQHF.